Below, 27 T cell receptor beta chains from the same sample are listed, as sequenced in a study of T-cell reconstitution after alpha-beta-depleted transplantation in children. This sample's TCRbeta library carried unique molecular identifier barcodes. TCRdb analysed the PCR reads with MiXCR anew, one entry per CDR3 protein. The table has under 300,000 distinct CDR3 sequences, 11% seen once. The material was peripheral blood, obtained 180 days after TCRalphabeta/CD19-depleted stem cell transplant. The receptors originated from a male patient aged 2-10 years who had a stem cell transplant for chronic granulomatous disease, so the T cells may come from the graft donor.

The table lists this clonotype with many counts. V usage is TRBV5-1 and J usage is TRBJ2-5; 7 positions agree with TRBD1. The germline V gene encodes CDR1 SGHRS and CDR2 YFSETQ. The V and J ends lost 3 bases and 3 bases, in that order; junction bases with no gene match: 2. This CDR3 contains 13 residues. This CDR3 is CASSWGTEETQYF. The DNA of the CDR3 is TGCGCCAGCAGCTGGGGGACAGAAGAGACCCAGTACTTC.

The V gene is TRBV21-1, the J gene TRBJ2-1; the tabulated D call, TRBD2, remains unverified against the DNA. TRBV21-1 is deemed a pseudogene. The CDR3 has 15 residues. The CDR3 DNA reads as TGTGCCAGCAGCAAAGCACCACTAGCGGTCAATGAGCAGTTCTTC. This encodes CASSKAPLAVNEQFF.

In its sample, this clonotype was seen many times. The chain uses TRBV29-1 and TRBJ2-1; D is unresolved. V shed 7 bases and J shed 6 bases, with 13 bases lying between them. Per germline, CDR1 SQVTM and CDR2 ANQGSEA. This CDR3 has 12 amino acids. In DNA, the CDR3 is TGCAGCGCTAAGCCGTCGGGCAATGAGCAGTTCTTC. Its translation: CSAKPSGNEQFF.

There are many counts of this clonotype. CDR3 nucleotide sequence: TGTGCCAGTAGGGGCGGGAGAGGCAATGAGCAGTTCTTC. Amino acids: CASRGGRGNEQFF. This sequence joins TRBV28 and TRBJ2-1; 7 nucleotides align to TRBD2. With 9 bases clipped from V and 6 bases from J, the junction kept 8 bases outside the gene matches. The germline V gene encodes CDR1 MDHEN and CDR2 SYDVKM. This CDR3 has 13 residues.

This clonotype was recorded at least ten times. The rearrangement joins TRBV20-1 to TRBJ2-7; TRBD2 aligns across 9 bases. CDR1 and CDR2 from the germline V gene are DFQATT and SNEGSKA (reference sequence). Germline trimming cut 0 bases from V and 4 bases from J; bases unmatched to any gene: 10. The CDR3 loop spans 16 amino acids. The CDR3 nucleotides are TGCAGTGCTAGAGATCCTCCTAGCGGGATTTGGTACGAGCAGTACTTC. Translated: CSARDPPSGIWYEQYF.

This clonotype was seen ten or more times. The rearrangement links TRBV7-8 to TRBJ2-7; D is perhaps TRBD2 (6 bases). Trimming removed 6 bases at V and 0 bases at J, with 21 bases between. The CDR3 extends over 17 amino acids. CDR1 is SGHVS and CDR2 is FQNEAQ in the germline V gene. This chain's CDR3 is CASSSILGLSDSYEQYF. CDR3 DNA: TGTGCCAGCAGTTCAATTTTGGGACTTTCCGACTCCTACGAGCAGTACTTC.

This clonotype showed up many times. The chain uses TRBV12-3 or TRBV12-4 and TRBJ2-1; no clear D gene. Trimming took 6 bases from V and 4 from J, leaving 7 bases between them. This CDR3 has 12 residues. CDR3 in DNA: TGTGCCAGCAGACCGCTTTACAATGAGCAGTTCTTC. This translates into CASRPLYNEQFF.

As concerns this clonotype: A much larger clone differs from this one at a single base, so this may be a read error. The chain is built from TRBV28 and TRBJ1-1; D is undetermined. Germline lookup yields CDR1 MDHEN and CDR2 SYDVKM. The length of the CDR3 is 12 residues. V was pared by 7 bases and J by 11 bases, with 17 bases between. The DNA of the CDR3 is TGTGCCAGCATGAGTCAGGTGTGGGTCGCTTTCTTT. Its protein product is CASMSQVWVAFF.

This clonotype was observed at least ten times. The chain uses TRBV12-3 or TRBV12-4 and TRBJ2-6; D unresolved. Trimming removed 8 bases from V and 0 bases from J, with 17 bases in between. This CDR3 is 17 amino acids long. The CDR3 here is CASASRVSLSGANVLTF. DNA of the CDR3: TGTGCCAGCGCAAGTCGGGTTTCACTCTCTGGGGCCAACGTCCTGACTTTC.

V usage is TRBV5-1 and J usage is TRBJ2-7; 11 nucleotides align to TRBD1. V lost 3 bases to trimming and J lost 0 bases; unmatched junction nucleotides: 5. Germline assignment: CDR1 SGHRS and CDR2 YFSETQ. The CDR3 is 16 amino acids. CDR3 loop: CASSWGTGGVSYEQYF. The CDR3 DNA sequence: TGCGCCAGCAGCTGGGGGACAGGGGGGGTCTCCTACGAGCAGTACTTC.

Turning to this clonotype: Germline and junction disagree at one end, which may indicate a read error. The gene calls are TRBV10-3 and TRBJ2-7; D is tentatively TRBD1 or TRBD2 (5 bases each). The germline V gene has CDR1 ENHRY and CDR2 SYGVKD. The CDR3 extends over 16 amino acids. The chain's CDR3 is CDISDYLAQGDYEQYF. The CDR3 DNA follows: TGTGACATCAGTGATTATCTAGCCCAAGGGGACTACGAGCAGTACTTC.

This clonotype was seen repeatedly, ten times or more. The J gene is TRBJ1-1, the V gene TRBV6-1; no clear D. The length of the CDR3 is 19 residues. Trimming removed 2 bases at V and 0 bases at J, with 22 bases between. Germline lookup yields CDR1 MNHNS and CDR2 SASEGT. CDR3 bases: TGTGCCAGCAGTGAAATACTTGAGGGCATTAAAGAAGTGAACACTGAAGCTTTCTTT. Residues: CASSEILEGIKEVNTEAFF.

Turning to this clonotype: The junction departs from the called germline gene at one end, perhaps through a read error. The chain has TRBV29-1 and TRBJ2-7, with D perhaps given as TRBD1 or TRBD2 (5 bases each). This CDR3 has 13 amino acids. From germline, CDR1 is SQVTM and CDR2 ANQGSEA. CDR3 DNA sequence: TGCAGCGTTGAGGGGACGGGCTCCTGCGAGCAGTACTTC. It translates to CSVEGTGSCEQYF.

In the case of this clonotype: An end of the junction does not agree with germline; a read error may underlie this. The chain uses TRBV12-3 or TRBV12-4 and TRBJ1-3, with no clear D. The CDR3 contains 13 residues. DNA for the CDR3: TGTGCCAGCAGTCCTAGCCCTGGAAACAACATATATTTT. Translating it yields CASSPSPGNNIYF.

There are many counts of this clonotype. The chain uses TRBV27 and TRBJ2-7, with 7 bases identical to TRBD1. The germline CDR1 and CDR2 sequences are MNHEY and SMNVEV (reference sequence). V was pared by 4 bases and J by 3 bases, with 6 bases of the junction left unmatched. The CDR3 is 14 residues long. In nucleotides, the CDR3 is TGTGCCAGCAGTTACGACAGGGCTGGCTACGAGCAGTACTTC. It specifies CASSYDRAGYEQYF.

This clonotype occurred many times. The chain joins TRBV6-2 or TRBV6-3 to TRBJ2-1, with D perhaps TRBD2 (6 bases). V lost 0 bases, J lost 2 bases, and 11 bases lay in between. CDR3 length: 16 amino acids. Germline assignment: CDR1 MNHEY and CDR2 SVGEGT. The CDR3 bases are TGTGCCAGCAGTTACTCGGCCCGGGGGACCTACAATGAGCAGTTCTTC. Translating it yields CASSYSARGTYNEQFF.

The chain is built from TRBV11-2 and TRBJ2-5; D tentatively fits TRBD1 or TRBD2 (5 bases each). CDR1 SGHAT and CDR2 FQNNGV come from the germline V gene. The V end was cut by 4 bases, the J end by 0 bases, with 21 bases between. This CDR3 comprises 18 residues. The CDR3 DNA follows: TGTGCCAGCAGCTCGACAGTAGGACTGTCTGGTAACCAAGAGACCCAGTACTTC. Translating gives CASSSTVGLSGNQETQYF. Together with reference TRBV11-2 and TRBJ2-5, the CDR3 gives the full variable domain: EAGVAQSPRYKIIEKRQSVAFWCNPISGHATLYWYQQILGQGPKLLIQFQNNGVVDDSQLPKDRFSAERLKGVDSTLKIQPAKLEDSAVYLCASSSTVGLSGNQETQYFGPGTRLLVL.

At least ten counts were recorded for this clonotype. V usage is TRBV7-6 and J usage is TRBJ2-3, with D tentatively TRBD1 or TRBD2 (6 bases each). The CDR3 runs to 18 residues. V was clipped by 5 bases and J by 5 bases, with 26 bases between them. CDR1 is SGHVS, CDR2 FNYEAQ, per germline. CDR3 in DNA: TGTGCCAGCAGCCACAACCCACCGTCGGGGGCGCGGAAAGATACGCAGTATTTT. It yields the protein CASSHNPPSGARKDTQYF.

As to this clonotype: This may arise from a read error, as a much more abundant clone is one base away. V usage is TRBV7-8 and J usage is TRBJ1-2; TRBD1 matches at 7 bases. The CDR3 has 15 amino acids. The V gene's germline CDR1 is SGHVS and CDR2 FQNEAQ. CDR3 amino acids: CASSVRQGRGYGDTF. The CDR3 coding sequence is TGTGCCAGCAGCGTCCGACAGGGCCGGGGGTATGGCGACACCTTC.

In this sample, this clonotype turned up many times. The rearrangement joins TRBV27 to TRBJ2-7; TRBD1 matches at 7 bases. The CDR3 totals 16 residues. V dropped 4 bases and J dropped 2; count of bases not matched to a gene: 11. Germline V gene sequence: CDR1 MNHEY, CDR2 SMNVEV (reference sequence). The CDR3 DNA follows: TGTGCCAGCAGTTCACAGAGGACAGGTTTTACCTACGAGCAGTACTTC. Its translation is CASSSQRTGFTYEQYF.

The chain couples TRBV5-4 to TRBJ2-3, with TRBD2 identical over 7 bases. CDR1 and CDR2 from the germline V gene are SGHNT and YYREEE (reference sequence). The length of the CDR3 is 14 residues. After removal of 1 base from V and 3 bases from J, the junction contained 2 bases not matched to a gene. The CDR3 loop reads CASSLMRETDTQYF. CDR3 sequence (DNA): TGTGCCAGCAGCTTGATGCGGGAGACAGATACGCAGTATTTT.

A remark on this clonotype: A much larger clone lies a single base off, so this may be a read error. V and J are TRBV5-1 and TRBJ2-7; possibly TRBD2 for D (6 bases). This CDR3 region has 14 residues. V was shortened by 4 bases and J by 3 bases, with 14 bases between the two germline ends. CDR1 is SGHRS, CDR2 YFSETQ, per germline. CDR3 amino acids: CASSPEGLSYEQYF. The CDR3 bases are TGCGCCAGCAGCCCTGAGGGACTTAGCTACGAGCAGTACTTC. The full variable domain, with the rest looked up from reference TRBV5-1 and TRBJ2-7, is KAGVTQTPRYLIKTRGQQVTLSCSPISGHRSVSWYQQTPGQGLQFLFEYFSETQRNKGNFPGRFSGRQFSNSRSEMNVSTLELGDSALYLCASSPEGLSYEQYFGPGTRLTVT.

This clonotype came up many times. The CDR3 sequence is CASSEQAGGIPNEQFF. Here the CDR3 DNA reads TGTGCCAGCAGTGAACAAGCAGGGGGAATACCCAATGAGCAGTTCTTC. The V and J genes are TRBV6-1 and TRBJ2-1; 7 nucleotides agree with TRBD1. V trimming: 2 bases; J trimming: 6 bases; junction bases outside the gene matches: 10. Germline-derived CDR1 and CDR2 are MNHNS and SASEGT. This CDR3 has 16 amino acids.

The sample holds a few counts of this clonotype. V gene TRBV2 combines with J gene TRBJ2-2, with 8 bases matching TRBD1. This CDR3 comprises 15 residues. Looked up from germline, CDR1 is SNHLY and CDR2 is FYNNEI. V was pared by 5 bases and J by 2 bases, with 4 bases of the junction left unmatched. The CDR3 reads CASSKGQDNTGELFF. CDR3 in DNA: TGTGCCAGCAGTAAGGGACAGGATAACACCGGGGAGCTGTTTTTT.

Details on this clonotype: A much larger clone differs from this one at a single base, so this may be a read error. This chain joins TRBV7-2 and TRBJ1-2; the D is unclear. The germline CDR1 and CDR2 sequences are SGHTA and FQGNSA. The CDR3 is 14 residues long. The CDR3, as DNA: TGTGCCAGCAGCCACCCAACCTATTCGAATGGCGACACCTTC. This sequence encodes CASSHPTYSNGDTF.

At least ten counts were recorded for this clonotype. This chain links TRBV29-1 with TRBJ1-1; D is possibly TRBD1 (6 bases). The CDR3 covers 13 residues. Looked up from germline, CDR1 is SQVTM and CDR2 is ANQGSEA. The germline V and J ends were trimmed by 3 bases and 2 bases, with 10 bases remaining between them. The CDR3 is CSVDSGVNTEAFF. DNA for the CDR3: TGCAGCGTTGATTCAGGGGTTAACACTGAAGCTTTCTTT.

This clonotype was recorded many times. The chain recombines TRBV4-3 with TRBJ1-4; D unclear. This CDR3 is 15 amino acids long. The germline V gene encodes CDR1 LGHNA and CDR2 YSLEER. The V end was cut by 5 bases, the J end by 0 bases, with 10 bases between. As DNA, the CDR3 is TGCGCCAGCAGCAAAACACGAACAACTAATGAAAAACTGTTTTTT. Protein sequence: CASSKTRTTNEKLFF.